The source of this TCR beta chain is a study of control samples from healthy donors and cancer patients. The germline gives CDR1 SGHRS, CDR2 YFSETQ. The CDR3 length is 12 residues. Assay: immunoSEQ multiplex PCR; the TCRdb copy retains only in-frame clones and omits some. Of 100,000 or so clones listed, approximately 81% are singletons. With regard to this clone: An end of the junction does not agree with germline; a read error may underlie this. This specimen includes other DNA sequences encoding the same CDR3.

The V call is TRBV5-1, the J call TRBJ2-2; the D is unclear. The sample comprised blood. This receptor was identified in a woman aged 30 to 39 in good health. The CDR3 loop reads CASSLVFGELFF. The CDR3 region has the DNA TGCGCCAGCAGTTTGGTGTTCGGGGAGCTGTTTTTT. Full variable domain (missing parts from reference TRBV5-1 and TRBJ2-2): KAGVTQTPRYLIKTRGQQVTLSCSPISGHRSVSWYQQTPGQGLQFLFEYFSETQRNKGNFPGRFSGRQFSNSRSEMNVSTLELGDSALYLCASSLVFGELFFGEGSRLTVL.